These 12 T cell receptor beta chains were sequenced from one sample in a study of immune evolution from preneoplasia to lung adenocarcinoma. The assay was immunoSEQ multiplex PCR, and TCRdb's table has in-frame clones only and misses some. Of 3,500 to 4,500 clones in the sample, around three quarters are singletons; the top ten hold over 8.5%. Sequencing input: FFPE adjacent normal lung tissue. These receptors all stem from a person between 60 and 79 years old with lung adenocarcinoma.

V gene TRBV30 combines with J gene TRBJ2-3, with 7 bases matching TRBD1. The CDR3 runs 12 residues. With 5 bases clipped from V and 6 bases from J, the junction kept 5 bases outside the gene matches. Per the germline V gene, CDR1 is GTSNPN and CDR2 is SVGIG (reference sequence). The CDR3 sequence: CAWSKGADTQYF. The DNA for the CDR3 is TGTGCCTGGTCTAAGGGGGCGGATACGCAGTATTTT.

This chain uses TRBV6-5 with TRBJ1-1; 8 bases are a match to TRBD1. The germline CDR1 and CDR2 sequences are MNHEY and SVGAGI. Losses at the gene ends were 6 bases for V and 5 bases for J; bases not matched to a gene: 8. This CDR3 has 14 amino acids. CDR3 loop: CASRTQGASTEAFF. The CDR3 region has the DNA TGTGCCAGCAGAACTCAGGGGGCTAGTACTGAAGCTTTCTTT.

This chain joins TRBV4-3 and TRBJ2-3; tentatively, D is TRBD1 (7 bases). The V end lost 0 bases, the J end lost 1 base, and 14 bases lay between the germline ends. Germline V gene sequence: CDR1 LGHNA, CDR2 YSLEER. This CDR3 has 17 amino acids. This chain's CDR3 is CASSQDPRGDGTDTQYF. In DNA form, the CDR3 reads TGCGCCAGCAGCCAAGATCCCAGGGGGGACGGCACAGATACGCAGTATTTT.

The rearrangement joins TRBV7-2 to TRBJ2-1; no clear D gene. The ends were cut back, 6 bases at V and 4 bases at J, with 13 bases in the middle. This CDR3 spans 14 amino acids. The germline V gene has CDR1 SGHTA and CDR2 FQGNSA. CDR3 DNA: TGTGCCAGCAGTCCTTCCTTGAATTACAATGAGCAGTTCTTC. Its translation: CASSPSLNYNEQFF.

J is TRBJ2-1 and V is TRBV2, with 8 bases that match TRBD1. The CDR3 spans 15 residues. With V trimmed by 9 bases and J by 6 bases, 13 bases remained unmatched. CDR1 is SNHLY and CDR2 is FYNNEI in the germline V gene. As DNA, the CDR3 is TGTGCCAGGACTTTTCCGGGACAGGTTGTCAATGAGCAGTTCTTC. Translation: CARTFPGQVVNEQFF. The full variable domain, completed using reference TRBV2 and TRBJ2-1, is EPEVTQTPSHQVTQMGQEVILRCVPISNHLYFYWYRQILGQKVEFLVSFYNNEISEKSEIFDDQFSVERPDGSNFTLKIRSTKLEDSAMYFCARTFPGQVVNEQFFGPGTRLTVL.

This clone was counted a few times. This chain joins TRBV28 and TRBJ1-2; D is undetermined. The germline V gene encodes CDR1 MDHEN and CDR2 SYDVKM. CDR3 length: 16 amino acids. Trimming removed 3 bases at V and 2 bases at J, with 16 bases between. This CDR3 reads CASSFLLIQENYGYTF. The CDR3 bases are TGTGCCAGCAGTTTTCTGCTTATCCAGGAAAACTATGGCTACACCTTC.

CDR3 in amino acids: CASSLTRGNTEAFF. Written as DNA, the CDR3 is TGTGCCAGCAGCTTAACCAGGGGGAACACTGAAGCTTTCTTT. The chain combines TRBV7-6 with TRBJ1-1; possibly TRBD1 for D (6 bases). V lost 2 bases and J 1 base, leaving 8 bases between the germline ends. The CDR3 spans 14 residues. Germline CDR1 SGHVS, CDR2 FNYEAQ. The variable domain in full, with the rest retrieved from reference TRBV7-6 and TRBJ1-1, is GAGVSQSPRYKVTKRGQDVALRCDPISGHVSLYWYRQALGQGPEFLTYFNYEAQQDKSGLPNDRFSAERPEGSISTLTIQRTEQRDSAMYRCASSLTRGNTEAFFGQGTRLTVV.

The chain combines TRBV15 with TRBJ2-3, with TRBD1 as a possible D gene (6 bases). Trimming removed 4 bases at V and 0 bases at J, with 11 bases between. CDR3 size: 15 residues. CDR1 and CDR2 from the germline V gene are LNHNV and YYDKDF (reference sequence). The CDR3: CATSNGQSSTDTQYF. The CDR3 region has the DNA TGTGCCACCAGCAACGGACAGTCTAGCACAGATACGCAGTATTTT.

This chain connects TRBV6-5 to TRBJ2-7, with TRBD2 identical over 10 bases. CDR1 MNHEY and CDR2 SVGAGI come from the germline V gene. V shed 5 bases and J 2 bases; nucleotides not matched to a gene: 3. CDR3 length: 14 amino acids. The CDR3 coding sequence is TGTGCCAGCAGTAAGACTAGCGGGCCCTACGAGCAGTACTTC. Amino acid sequence: CASSKTSGPYEQYF.

This clone was detected a few times. The genes are TRBV6-5 and TRBJ1-5, with TRBD1 matching 7 bases. Trimming removed 7 bases from V and 4 bases from J; junction bases left unmatched: 10. The CDR3 spans 15 residues. Germline CDR1 reads MNHEY; CDR2 reads SVGAGI. The CDR3 here is CASKSRDRENQPQHF. The CDR3 DNA reads TGTGCCAGCAAAAGCCGGGACAGAGAAAATCAGCCCCAGCATTTT.

CDR3 sequence (DNA): TGCGCCAGCAGCTTTAGGCAGTCGAACACCGGGGAGCTGTTTTTT. This sequence encodes CASSFRQSNTGELFF. The genes are TRBV5-1 and TRBJ2-2; D gene uncertain. CDR1 and CDR2 (germline): SGHRS, YFSETQ. Trimming removed 2 bases at V and 0 bases at J, with 8 bases between. There are 15 residues in the CDR3.

The rearrangement links TRBV29-1 to TRBJ2-7, with D maybe TRBD1 (6 bases). The CDR3 has 13 residues. The V and J ends lost 6 bases and 0 bases respectively, with 12 bases between them. Germline V gene sequence: CDR1 SQVTM, CDR2 ANQGSEA. CDR3 in DNA: TGCAGCGTGAGGGACAAGAGCTCCTACGAGCAGTACTTC. Protein product: CSVRDKSSYEQYF.